These 13 T cell receptor beta chains came from one sample sequenced in a study of blood T cell repertoires in COVID-19. Only in-frame clones appear in the TCRdb table, and some are missing; sequencing was by immunoSEQ multiplex PCR. The table has 300,000 to 400,000 clones, around 90% seen once; the top ten hold about 5%. Sequenced sample: PBMCs or T cells enriched from blood (not recorded which). The receptors were sampled from a man under 40 who had recovered from COVID-19.

The chain employs TRBV30 and TRBJ1-6, with a tentative D call TRBD1 (6 bases). V lost 0 bases and J lost 7, with 13 bases in between. Germline V gene lookup returns CDR1 GTSNPN and CDR2 SVGIG (reference sequence). The CDR3 consists of 15 residues. CDR3: CAWSVLWTDNSPLHF. The CDR3 coding sequence is TGTGCCTGGAGTGTACTCTGGACAGACAATTCACCCCTCCACTTT. Based on the CDR3 plus reference TRBV30 and TRBJ1-6, the full variable domain is SQTIHQWPATLVQPVGSPLSLECTVEGTSNPNLYWYRQAAGRGLQLLFYSVGIGQISSEVPQNLSASRPQDRQFILSSKKLLLSDSGFYLCAWSVLWTDNSPLHFGNGTRLTVT.

This chain connects TRBV5-5 to TRBJ1-2; 8 nucleotides align to TRBD1. The CDR3 has 16 residues. Germline lookup yields CDR1 SGHKS and CDR2 YYEKEE (reference sequence). Trimming took 6 bases from V and 6 from J; bases not matched to a gene: 16. CDR3 bases: TGTGCCAGCAAACAGTTTATCGGACAGGGAGGCCATGGCTACACCTTC. Amino acid sequence: CASKQFIGQGGHGYTF. Variable domain in full (rest from reference TRBV5-5 and TRBJ1-2): DAGVTQSPTHLIKTRGQQVTLRCSPISGHKSVSWYQQVLGQGPQFIFQYYEKEERGRGNFPDRFSARQFPNYSSELNVNALLLGDSALYLCASKQFIGQGGHGYTFGSGTRLTVV.

The chain recombines TRBV15 with TRBJ2-7, with 9 bases aligning to TRBD2. V shed 4 bases and J 4 bases; nucleotides not matched to a gene: 11. This CDR3 is built from 16 residues. In germline, CDR1 is LNHNV, CDR2 YYDKDF (reference sequence). The CDR3 sequence: CATSTPGPRGGYEQYF. CDR3 DNA sequence: TGTGCCACCAGCACTCCGGGACCGCGGGGGGGTTACGAGCAGTACTTC.

CDR3 sequence (DNA): TGTGCCAGCTCACCTCCGGGACAGGGAGCCACCGGGGAGCTGTTTTTT. Encoded protein: CASSPPGQGATGELFF. The V gene is TRBV18, the J gene TRBJ2-2; 9 bases are a match to TRBD1. The CDR3 loop spans 16 amino acids. Germline CDR1 and CDR2: KGHSH and LQKENI. Trimming removed 3 bases from V and 4 bases from J; junction bases left unmatched: 6. Together with reference TRBV18 and TRBJ2-2, the CDR3 gives the full variable domain: NAGVMQNPRHLVRRRGQEARLRCSPMKGHSHVYWYRQLPEEGLKFMVYLQKENIIDESGMPKERFSAEFPKEGPSILRIQQVVRGDSAAYFCASSPPGQGATGELFFGEGSRLTVL.

The DNA for the CDR3 is TGTGCCAGCAGCTTAGGGGGGACAGGGGGCTTCTACGAGCAGTACTTC. Its protein is CASSLGGTGGFYEQYF. The chain links TRBV11-2 to TRBJ2-7, with 12 bases matching TRBD1. This CDR3 comprises 16 residues. Per the germline V gene, CDR1 is SGHAT and CDR2 is FQNNGV. With V trimmed by 1 base and J by 3 bases, 4 bases remained unmatched.

V and J are TRBV7-3 and TRBJ2-1; tentative D call: TRBD1 (6 bases). The V gene lost 5 bases and the J gene lost 2 bases, with 13 bases spanning the gap. Germline loops: CDR1 SGHTA, CDR2 FQGTGA. This CDR3 has 15 residues. The CDR3 loop is CASSQGSGAYNEQFF. The CDR3 nucleotides read TGTGCCAGCAGCCAGGGGTCAGGAGCCTACAATGAGCAGTTCTTC. Using reference TRBV7-3 and TRBJ2-1 for the parts outside the CDR3, the full variable domain is GAGVSQTPSNKVTEKGKYVELRCDPISGHTALYWYRQSLGQGPEFLIYFQGTGAADDSGLPNDRFFAVRPEGSVSTLKIQRTERGDSAVYLCASSQGSGAYNEQFFGPGTRLTVL.

V and J are TRBV7-8 and TRBJ2-2, with D perhaps TRBD1 (6 bases). The J call may be mistaken, given a closer DNA end match to TRBJ1-3. The CDR3 is 17 amino acids. Per the germline V gene, CDR1 is SGHVS and CDR2 is FQNEAQ. The CDR3 coding sequence is TGTGCCAGCAGCGCTAGAAGGGGACACTGGTCTGGAAACACCATATATTTT. Amino acid sequence: CASSARRGHWSGNTIYF.

This clone was seen only once. This chain connects TRBV28 to TRBJ1-3; D is ambiguous. CDR3 length: 16 residues. The V end was cut by 2 bases, the J end by 3 bases, with 14 bases between. Germline V gene sequence: CDR1 MDHEN, CDR2 SYDVKM. CDR3 residues: CASSLGGIVGGNTIYF. The CDR3 nucleotides are TGTGCCAGCAGTTTAGGAGGGATCGTCGGTGGAAACACCATATATTTT.

The chain is built from TRBV12-3 or TRBV12-4 and TRBJ2-2; D may be TRBD1 (5 bases). The CDR3 runs 11 residues. The germline V and J ends were trimmed by 10 bases and 10 bases, with 13 bases remaining between them. This CDR3 is CATADSPELFF. The CDR3 DNA is TGTGCCACGGCCGACAGCCCGGAGCTGTTTTTT.

This chain links TRBV18 with TRBJ2-7, with 11 bases identical to TRBD1. CDR1 KGHSH and CDR2 LQKENI come from the germline V gene. V shed 4 bases, J shed 2 bases, and the junction held 1 base outside the gene matches. The CDR3 has 14 amino acids. The CDR3 protein is CASSRTGGTYEQYF. DNA for the CDR3: TGTGCCAGCTCACGGACAGGGGGCACCTACGAGCAGTACTTC.

J is TRBJ1-5 and V is TRBV5-1; possibly TRBD1 for D (6 bases). The CDR3 is made up of 13 amino acids. Deletions cut 1 base from V and 7 bases from J, with 9 bases between. CDR1 SGHRS and CDR2 YFSETQ come from the germline V gene. CDR3 sequence reads: CASSLTGIQPQHF. CDR3 DNA: TGCGCCAGCAGCTTGACAGGGATCCAGCCCCAGCATTTT.

J is TRBJ2-7 and V is TRBV30; D is unresolved. CDR1 is GTSNPN and CDR2 is SVGIG in the germline V gene (reference sequence). V lost 5 bases and J 5 bases, leaving 7 bases between the germline ends. This CDR3 region has 10 residues. The CDR3 region is CAWGSNEQYF. The CDR3 nucleotides read TGTGCCTGGGGTAGCAACGAGCAGTACTTC.

The rearrangement uses TRBV11-2 and TRBJ2-7; TRBD2 matches at 9 bases. V dropped 6 bases and J dropped 2; count of bases not matched to a gene: 5. Germline CDR1 is SGHAT and CDR2 is FQNNGV. The CDR3 covers 14 residues. For the CDR3, the DNA is TGTGCCAGCAGAGTAGCGGGGGAGCCCTACGAGCAGTACTTC. Translating it yields CASRVAGEPYEQYF.